Shown below are 6 T cell receptor beta chains from a single sample sequenced in a study of T cell responses to AZD1222 COVID-19 vaccine. Assay used: immunoSEQ multiplex PCR; TCRdb lists only in-frame clones, some missing. This sample has some 130,000 clones; approximately 95% occur once, and the top ten carry about 6.7%. Here the sequenced sample was peripheral blood, taken 28 days after the second AZD1222 dose. Receptors were obtained from an adult who received the AZD1222 COVID-19 vaccine.

The gene calls are TRBV20-1 and TRBJ1-2; maybe TRBD1 (5 bases). The V end lost 5 bases, the J end lost 4 bases, and 8 bases lay between the germline ends. The CDR3 spans 11 residues. Germline V lookup: CDR1 DFQATT, CDR2 SNEGSKA (reference sequence). The CDR3 here is CSAEQVYGYTF. In DNA form, the CDR3 reads TGCAGTGCTGAACAGGTCTATGGCTACACCTTC.

Here the CDR3 DNA reads TGTGCCAGCCTGAGGACAGAAGCTTTCTTT. This encodes CASLRTEAFF. The J gene is TRBJ1-1, the V gene TRBV12-3 or TRBV12-4; TRBD1 might be the D (5 bases). The CDR3 runs 10 residues. The V and J ends lost 8 bases and 8 bases respectively, with 9 bases between them.

This rearrangement joins TRBV5-8 to TRBJ1-5, with a tentative D call TRBD1 (5 bases). Per germline, CDR1 SGHTS and CDR2 YDEGEE. Trimming removed 1 base at V and 7 bases at J, with 15 bases between. The CDR3 contains 15 residues. This chain's CDR3 is CASSLFFGDLQPQHF. CDR3 DNA: TGTGCCAGCAGCTTGTTCTTTGGGGACCTCCAGCCCCAGCATTTT.

This clone is a singleton in its sample. The rearrangement links TRBV7-6 to TRBJ2-1; perhaps TRBD2 as D (8 bases). The germline V gene has CDR1 SGHVS and CDR2 FNYEAQ. The CDR3 is 16 amino acids. Trimming took 5 bases from V and 2 from J, leaving 16 bases between them. CDR3 nucleotide sequence: TGTGCCAGCAGCCCCGGGGGGGGGACAGCCTACAATGAGCAGTTCTTC. This encodes CASSPGGGTAYNEQFF.

The J gene is TRBJ1-4, the V gene TRBV10-3; D is uncertain. V was pared by 6 bases and J by 4 bases, with 12 bases between. CDR1 and CDR2 from the germline V gene are ENHRY and SYGVKD. The CDR3 extends over 14 amino acids. CDR3 sequence reads: CAISDEGRNEKLFF. The CDR3 nucleotides read TGTGCCATCAGCGACGAGGGCCGTAATGAAAAACTGTTTTTT.

The rearrangement links TRBV11-3 to TRBJ2-7; TRBD1 matches at 7 bases. This CDR3 comprises 12 residues. With 3 bases clipped from V and 6 bases from J, the junction kept 2 bases outside the gene matches. Germline V lookup: CDR1 SGHNT, CDR2 YENEEA. The CDR3 DNA follows: TGTGCCAGCAGCTTCGACAGGGTCGAGCAGTACTTC. Its protein is CASSFDRVEQYF.